The sequence of this TCR beta chain was determined in a study of Tregs in tolerant kidney transplant recipients. Study conclusions and caveats: Donor-specific Treg expansion exceeded global Treg expansion in tolerant patients, suggesting antigen drive.

CDR3 length: 15 residues. In germline, CDR1 is KGHSH, CDR2 LQKENI. V shed 3 bases and J 5 bases; nucleotides not matched to a gene: 8. This clone was counted a single time. Its specificity is unknown. Libraries were prepared by immunoSEQ multiplex PCR; TCRdb keeps only in-frame clonotypes and omits some of them. Found here are fewer than 95,000 clones, approximately 93% of them singletons; the top ten hold around 1.5%. Mixed chimerism was transient after nonmyeloablative marrow transplants from related graft donors. The sequence was obtained from a human patient who received a combined kidney and bone marrow transplant. T cells may partly derive from the graft donor. The starting material was CD4+ T cells from blood (PBMCs), obtained 12 months after the transplant. This chain links TRBV18 with TRBJ2-7, with 9 bases lining up with TRBD1. The CDR3 region is CASSPDRGYLNEQYF. The CDR3 nucleotides read TGTGCCAGCTCACCGGACAGGGGCTACTTGAACGAGCAGTACTTC.